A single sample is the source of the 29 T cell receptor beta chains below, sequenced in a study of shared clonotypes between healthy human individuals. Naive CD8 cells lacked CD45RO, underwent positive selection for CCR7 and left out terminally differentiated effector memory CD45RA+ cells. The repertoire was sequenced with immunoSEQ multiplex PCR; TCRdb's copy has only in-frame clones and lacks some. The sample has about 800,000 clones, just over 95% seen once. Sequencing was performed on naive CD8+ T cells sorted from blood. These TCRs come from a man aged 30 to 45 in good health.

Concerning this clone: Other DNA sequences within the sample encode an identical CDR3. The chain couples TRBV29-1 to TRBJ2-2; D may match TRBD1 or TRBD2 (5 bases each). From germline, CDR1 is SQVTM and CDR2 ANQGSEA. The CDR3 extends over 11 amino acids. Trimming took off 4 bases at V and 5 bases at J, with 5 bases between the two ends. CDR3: CSVGGTGELFF. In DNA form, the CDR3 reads TGCAGCGTTGGGGGGACCGGGGAGCTGTTTTTT.

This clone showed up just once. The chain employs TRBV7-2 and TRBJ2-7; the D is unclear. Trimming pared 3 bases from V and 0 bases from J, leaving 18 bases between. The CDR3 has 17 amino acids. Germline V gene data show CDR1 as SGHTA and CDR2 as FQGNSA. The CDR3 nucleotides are TGTGCCAGCAGCTTTCGGGTCTGGCAGGTTAACTCCTACGAGCAGTACTTC. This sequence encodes CASSFRVWQVNSYEQYF.

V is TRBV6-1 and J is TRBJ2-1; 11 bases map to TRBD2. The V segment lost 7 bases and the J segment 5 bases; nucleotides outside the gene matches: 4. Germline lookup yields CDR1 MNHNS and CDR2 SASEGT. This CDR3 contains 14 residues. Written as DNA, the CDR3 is TGTGCCAGCACCTCGACTAGCGGGGACAATGAGCAGTTCTTC. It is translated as CASTSTSGDNEQFF.

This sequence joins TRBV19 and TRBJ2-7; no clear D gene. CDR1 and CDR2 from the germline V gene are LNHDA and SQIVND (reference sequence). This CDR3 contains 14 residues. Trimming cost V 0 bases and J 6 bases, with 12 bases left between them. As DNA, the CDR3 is TGTGCCAGTAGTATAGATCGCTCCACCTCCGAGCAGTACTTC. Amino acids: CASSIDRSTSEQYF.

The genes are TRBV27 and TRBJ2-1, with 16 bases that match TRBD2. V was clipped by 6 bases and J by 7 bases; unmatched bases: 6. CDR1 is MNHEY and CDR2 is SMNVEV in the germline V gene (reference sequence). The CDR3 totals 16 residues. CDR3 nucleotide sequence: TGTGCCAGCAGCCTACCGGGACTAGCGGGAGGGAATGAGCAGTTCTTC. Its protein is CASSLPGLAGGNEQFF.

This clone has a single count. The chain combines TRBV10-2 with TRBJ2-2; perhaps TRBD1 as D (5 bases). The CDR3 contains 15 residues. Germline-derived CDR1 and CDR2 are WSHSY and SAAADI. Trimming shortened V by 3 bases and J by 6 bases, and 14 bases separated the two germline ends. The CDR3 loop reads CASSDMVEGAGELFF. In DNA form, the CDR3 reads TGCGCCAGCAGTGATATGGTGGAAGGGGCCGGGGAGCTGTTTTTT.

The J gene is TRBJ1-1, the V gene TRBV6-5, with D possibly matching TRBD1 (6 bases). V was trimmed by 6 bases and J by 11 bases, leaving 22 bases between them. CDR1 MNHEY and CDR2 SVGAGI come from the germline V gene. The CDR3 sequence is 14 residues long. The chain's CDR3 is CASSYEQGSGSAFF. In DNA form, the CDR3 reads TGTGCCAGCAGCTACGAACAGGGAAGCGGATCGGCTTTCTTT.

The chain's CDR3 is CASSGDLTSSTDTQYF. In nucleotides, the CDR3 is TGTGCCAGCAGCGGAGACTTGACCTCTAGCACAGATACGCAGTATTTT. The chain recombines TRBV9 with TRBJ2-3, with no clear D. V was cut by 3 bases and J by 0 bases, with 14 bases left in between. The CDR3 is made up of 16 amino acids. Germline values: CDR1 SGDLS, CDR2 YYNGEE.

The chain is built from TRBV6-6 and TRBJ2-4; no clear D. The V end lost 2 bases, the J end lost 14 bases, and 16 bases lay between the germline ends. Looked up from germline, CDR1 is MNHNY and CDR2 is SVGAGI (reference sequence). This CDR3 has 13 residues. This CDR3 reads CASSYKGRDPKYF. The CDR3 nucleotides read TGTGCCAGCAGTTACAAGGGCCGCGACCCAAAGTACTTC.

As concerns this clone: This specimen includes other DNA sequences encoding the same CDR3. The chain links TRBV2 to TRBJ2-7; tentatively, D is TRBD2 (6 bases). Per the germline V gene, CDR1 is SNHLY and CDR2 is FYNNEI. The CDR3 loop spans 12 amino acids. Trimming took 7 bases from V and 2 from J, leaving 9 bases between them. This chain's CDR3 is CASIGGTYEQYF. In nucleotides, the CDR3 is TGTGCCAGCATCGGGGGAACCTACGAGCAGTACTTC.

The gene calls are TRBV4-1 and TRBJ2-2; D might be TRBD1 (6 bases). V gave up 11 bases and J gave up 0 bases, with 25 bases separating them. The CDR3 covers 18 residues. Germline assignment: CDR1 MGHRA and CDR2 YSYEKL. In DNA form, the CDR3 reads TGCGCCCATAAAAAGGGGCGTGGGGGCAGAGCGAACACCGGGGAGCTGTTTTTT. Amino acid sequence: CAHKKGRGGRANTGELFF.

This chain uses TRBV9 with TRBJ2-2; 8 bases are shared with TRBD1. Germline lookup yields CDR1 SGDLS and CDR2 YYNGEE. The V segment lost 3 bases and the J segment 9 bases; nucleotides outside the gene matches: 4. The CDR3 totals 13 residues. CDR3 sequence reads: CASSARQGRELFF. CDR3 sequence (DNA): TGTGCCAGCAGCGCACGACAGGGGAGGGAGCTGTTTTTT.

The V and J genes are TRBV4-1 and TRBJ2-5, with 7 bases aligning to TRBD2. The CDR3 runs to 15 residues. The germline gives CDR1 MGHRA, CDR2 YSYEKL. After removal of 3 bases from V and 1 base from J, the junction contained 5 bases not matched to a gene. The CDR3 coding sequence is TGCGCCAGCAGCCATGGCGGGGGACTCCAAGAGACCCAGTACTTC. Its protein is CASSHGGGLQETQYF.

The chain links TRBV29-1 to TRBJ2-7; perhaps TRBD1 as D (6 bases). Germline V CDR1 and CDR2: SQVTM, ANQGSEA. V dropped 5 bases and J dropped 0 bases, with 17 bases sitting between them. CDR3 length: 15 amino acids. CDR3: CSVLGSPGDSYEQYF. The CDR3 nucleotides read TGCAGCGTTCTAGGGTCCCCAGGGGACTCCTACGAGCAGTACTTC.

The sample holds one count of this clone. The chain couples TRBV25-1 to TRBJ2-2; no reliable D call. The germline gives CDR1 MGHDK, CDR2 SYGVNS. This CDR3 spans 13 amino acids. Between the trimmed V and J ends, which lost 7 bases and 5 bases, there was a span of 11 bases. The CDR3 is CASIGRHTGELFF. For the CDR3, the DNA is TGTGCCAGCATCGGCAGACATACCGGGGAGCTGTTTTTT.

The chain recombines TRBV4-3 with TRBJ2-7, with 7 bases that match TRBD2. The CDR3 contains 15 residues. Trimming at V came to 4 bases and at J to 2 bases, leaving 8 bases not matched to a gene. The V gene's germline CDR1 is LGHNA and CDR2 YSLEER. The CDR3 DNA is TGCGCCAGCAGCCCCGGGGCGGGAGCAACCTACGAGCAGTACTTC. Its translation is CASSPGAGATYEQYF.

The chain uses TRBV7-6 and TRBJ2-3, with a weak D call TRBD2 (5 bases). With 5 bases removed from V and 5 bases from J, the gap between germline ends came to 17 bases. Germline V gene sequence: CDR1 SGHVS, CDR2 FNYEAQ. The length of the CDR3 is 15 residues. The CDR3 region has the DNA TGTGCCAGCAGCCCCTTCCCCCGGGATCGAGATACGCAGTATTTT. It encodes CASSPFPRDRDTQYF.

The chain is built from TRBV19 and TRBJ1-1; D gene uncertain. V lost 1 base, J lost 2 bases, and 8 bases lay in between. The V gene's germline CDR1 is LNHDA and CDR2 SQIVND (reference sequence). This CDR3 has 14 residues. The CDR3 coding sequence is TGTGCCAGTAGTATAGGGAACCCCAACACTGAAGCTTTCTTT. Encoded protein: CASSIGNPNTEAFF.

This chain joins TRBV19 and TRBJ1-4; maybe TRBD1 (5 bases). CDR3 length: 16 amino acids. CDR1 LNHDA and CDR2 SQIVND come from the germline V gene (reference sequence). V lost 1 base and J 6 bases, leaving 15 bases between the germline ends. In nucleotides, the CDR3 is TGTGCCAGTAGTATAGCAGTGGGGGGAGCGGATGAAAAACTGTTTTTT. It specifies CASSIAVGGADEKLFF.

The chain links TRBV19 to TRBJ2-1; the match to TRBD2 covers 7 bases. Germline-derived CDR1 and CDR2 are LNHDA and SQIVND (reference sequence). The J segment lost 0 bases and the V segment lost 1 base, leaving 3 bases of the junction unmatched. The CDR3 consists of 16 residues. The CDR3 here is CASSIGEGSSYNEQFF. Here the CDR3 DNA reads TGTGCCAGTAGTATAGGGGAGGGGAGCTCCTACAATGAGCAGTTCTTC.

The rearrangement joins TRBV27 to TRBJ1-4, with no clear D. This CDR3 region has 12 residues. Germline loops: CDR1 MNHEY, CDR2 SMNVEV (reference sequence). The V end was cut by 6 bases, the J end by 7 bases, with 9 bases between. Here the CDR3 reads CASSLPSEKLFF. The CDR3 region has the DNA TGTGCCAGCAGCTTACCGAGTGAAAAACTGTTTTTT.

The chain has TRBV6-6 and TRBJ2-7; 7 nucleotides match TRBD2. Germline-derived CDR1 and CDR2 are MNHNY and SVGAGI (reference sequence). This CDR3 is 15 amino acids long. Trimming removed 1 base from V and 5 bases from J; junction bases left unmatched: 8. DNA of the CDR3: TGTGCCAGCAGTTACTACGGGCGGGAGTGGCACGAGCAGTACTTC. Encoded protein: CASSYYGREWHEQYF.

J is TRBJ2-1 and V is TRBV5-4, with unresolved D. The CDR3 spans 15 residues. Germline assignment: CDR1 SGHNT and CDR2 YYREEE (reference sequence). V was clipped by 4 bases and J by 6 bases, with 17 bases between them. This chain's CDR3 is CASSLGPAKGNEQFF. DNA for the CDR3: TGTGCCAGCAGCCTCGGACCAGCGAAAGGCAATGAGCAGTTCTTC.

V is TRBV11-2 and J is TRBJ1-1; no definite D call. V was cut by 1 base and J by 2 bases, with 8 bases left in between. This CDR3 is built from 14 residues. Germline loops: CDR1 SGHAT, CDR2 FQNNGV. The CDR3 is CASSLVPFNTEAFF. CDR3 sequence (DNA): TGTGCCAGCAGCTTAGTCCCCTTTAACACTGAAGCTTTCTTT.

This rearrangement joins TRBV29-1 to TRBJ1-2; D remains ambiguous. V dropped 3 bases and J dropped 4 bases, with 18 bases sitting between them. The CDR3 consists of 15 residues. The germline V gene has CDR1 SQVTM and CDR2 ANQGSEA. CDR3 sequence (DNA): TGCAGCGTTGATCCTGGACCGATTACTACCTATGGCTACACCTTC. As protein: CSVDPGPITTYGYTF.

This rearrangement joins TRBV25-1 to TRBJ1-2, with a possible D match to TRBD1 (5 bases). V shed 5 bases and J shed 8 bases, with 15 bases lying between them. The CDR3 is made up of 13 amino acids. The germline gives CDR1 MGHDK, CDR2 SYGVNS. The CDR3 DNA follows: TGTGCCAGCAGTTGGGGGACTCAAGGGGGCTACACCTTC. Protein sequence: CASSWGTQGGYTF.

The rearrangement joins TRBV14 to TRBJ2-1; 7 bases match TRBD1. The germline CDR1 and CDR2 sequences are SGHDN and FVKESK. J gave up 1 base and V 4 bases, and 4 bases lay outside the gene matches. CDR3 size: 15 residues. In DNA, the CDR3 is TGTGCCAGCAGCCCTGGGACAGTTTCCTACAATGAGCAGTTCTTC. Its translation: CASSPGTVSYNEQFF.

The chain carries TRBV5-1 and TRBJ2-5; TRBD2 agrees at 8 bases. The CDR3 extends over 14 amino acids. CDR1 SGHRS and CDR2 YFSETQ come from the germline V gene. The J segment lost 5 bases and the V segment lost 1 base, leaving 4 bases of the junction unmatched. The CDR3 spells CASSLRGRPETQYF. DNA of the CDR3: TGCGCCAGCAGCTTGCGCGGGAGGCCGGAGACCCAGTACTTC.

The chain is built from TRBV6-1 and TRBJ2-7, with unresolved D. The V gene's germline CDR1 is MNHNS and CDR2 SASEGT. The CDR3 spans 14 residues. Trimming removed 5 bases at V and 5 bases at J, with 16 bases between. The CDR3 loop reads CASSFLGPYDEQYF. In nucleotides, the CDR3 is TGTGCCAGCAGTTTCCTAGGACCTTACGACGAGCAGTACTTC.